What follows are 6 T cell receptor beta chains derived from one specimen sequenced in a study of stem cell transplantation in POMP-related autoinflammatory disease. The assay was immunoSEQ multiplex PCR, and TCRdb's table has in-frame clones only and misses some. The table lists tens of thousands of clones, approximately 91% of them singletons. The sequences come from CD4+ T cells from PBMCs, collected after stem cell transplantation. These receptors all come from a human patient with POMP-related autoinflammation and immune dysregulation (PRAID). Some T cells may have come from the graft donor.

The genes are TRBV18 and TRBJ1-1, with unresolved D. This CDR3 spans 13 amino acids. The ends were cut back, 6 bases at V and 1 base at J, with 9 bases in the middle. Germline lookup yields CDR1 KGHSH and CDR2 LQKENI. In DNA, the CDR3 is TGTGCCAGCTCCCCCTCTGCGAACACTGAAGCTTTCTTT. It is translated as CASSPSANTEAFF.

V and J are TRBV7-8 and TRBJ2-2, with a weak D call TRBD2 (6 bases). Germline assignment: CDR1 SGHVS and CDR2 FQNEAQ. This CDR3 is built from 16 residues. Trimming pared 5 bases from V and 3 bases from J, leaving 16 bases between. CDR3 sequence (DNA): TGTGCCAGCAGCCCACTAGCCCCGGGCGACACCGGGGAGCTGTTTTTT. It specifies CASSPLAPGDTGELFF.

This clone has only a few counts. The chain uses TRBV9 and TRBJ1-6, with D unresolved. The CDR3 sequence is 14 residues long. V was trimmed by 0 bases and J by 4 bases, leaving 5 bases between them. Germline assignment: CDR1 SGDLS and CDR2 YYNGEE. CDR3 in amino acids: CASSVEQYNSPLHF. In nucleotides, the CDR3 is TGTGCCAGCAGCGTAGAGCAGTATAATTCACCCCTCCACTTT.

The genes are TRBV28 and TRBJ1-2; weak D call: TRBD1 (6 bases). CDR1 and CDR2 (germline): MDHEN, SYDVKM. The CDR3 is 13 amino acids. V was cut by 3 bases and J by 7 bases, with 12 bases left in between. The CDR3 loop reads CASSLGGLVGYTF. CDR3 in DNA: TGTGCCAGCAGTTTGGGGGGGCTGGTTGGCTACACCTTC.

The rearrangement joins TRBV5-1 to TRBJ2-5, with unresolved D. This CDR3 is 14 amino acids long. The V gene's germline CDR1 is SGHRS and CDR2 YFSETQ. Trimming took off 0 bases at V and 4 bases at J, with 10 bases between the two ends. The CDR3 coding sequence is TGCGCCAGCAGCTTGGTAGCAGGAAGAGAGACCCAGTACTTC. Protein product: CASSLVAGRETQYF.

The CDR3 coding sequence is TGTGCCAGCAGCTCACACCATTCGGATGAGCAGTTCTTC. This codes for CASSSHHSDEQFF. The V call is TRBV7-3, the J call TRBJ2-1; D remains ambiguous. CDR1 is SGHTA and CDR2 is FQGTGA in the germline V gene. The ends were cut back, 4 bases at V and 8 bases at J, with 12 bases in the middle. The length of the CDR3 is 13 residues. The full variable domain, in which reference TRBV7-3 and TRBJ2-1 provide the parts outside the CDR3, is GAGVSQTPSNKVTEKGKYVELRCDPISGHTALYWYRQSLGQGPEFLIYFQGTGAADDSGLPNDRFFAVRPEGSVSTLKIQRTERGDSAVYLCASSSHHSDEQFFGPGTRLTVL.